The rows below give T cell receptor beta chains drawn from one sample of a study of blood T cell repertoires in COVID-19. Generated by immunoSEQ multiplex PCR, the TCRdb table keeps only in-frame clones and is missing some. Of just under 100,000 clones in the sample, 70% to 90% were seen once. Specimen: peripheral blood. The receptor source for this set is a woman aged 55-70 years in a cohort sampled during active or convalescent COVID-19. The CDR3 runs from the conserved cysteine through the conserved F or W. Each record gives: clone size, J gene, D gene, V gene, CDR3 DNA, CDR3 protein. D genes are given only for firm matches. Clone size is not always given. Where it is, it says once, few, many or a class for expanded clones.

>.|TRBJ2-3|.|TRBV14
TGTGCCAGCAGCCAAGAGGATCAGGACTGGCACACAGATACGCAGTATTTT
CASSQEDQDWHTDTQYF
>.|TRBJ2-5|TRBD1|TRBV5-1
TGCGCCAGCAGCTGGGGGACAGGGGGAAAAGAGACCCAGTACTTC
CASSWGTGGKETQYF
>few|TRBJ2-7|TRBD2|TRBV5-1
TGCGCCAGCAGCTTGGCCCCACGAGCGGGGGAGCAGTACTTC
CASSLAPRAGEQYF
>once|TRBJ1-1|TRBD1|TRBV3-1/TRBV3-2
TGTGCCAGCAGCCCTCTTCTGGGCCGACCGTCAGGGGGTATAGAAGCTTTCTTT
CASSPLLGRPSGGIEAFF
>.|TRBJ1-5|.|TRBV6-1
TGTGCCAGCAGTGAAGGGTTACCAGGGCAGCCCCAGCATTTT
CASSEGLPGQPQHF
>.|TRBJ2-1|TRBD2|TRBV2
TGTGCCAGCAGTGAAGAAGGGACTAGGGACAATGAGCAGTTCTTC
CASSEEGTRDNEQFF
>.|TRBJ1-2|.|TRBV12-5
TGTGCTAGTGCCTATCTGGCGGGGGCGCGATTCGGCTACACCTTC
CASAYLAGARFGYTF
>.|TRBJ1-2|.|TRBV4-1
TGCGCCAGCAGCTCCCCCTGGACAGCCAACTATGGCTACACCTTC
CASSSPWTANYGYTF
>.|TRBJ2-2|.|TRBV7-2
TGTGCCAGCAGCTTAACCAGGCCCGGGGAGCTGTTTTTT
CASSLTRPGELFF
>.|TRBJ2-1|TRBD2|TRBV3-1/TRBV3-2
TGTGCCAGCAGCCAGACTAGCGGGGGGGCCTCCTACAATGAGCAGTTCTTC
CASSQTSGGASYNEQFF
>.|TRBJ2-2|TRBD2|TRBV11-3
TGTGCCAGCAGCCTCGGGGGGTCGAGTGGTGCCGGGGAGCTGTTTTTT
CASSLGGSSGAGELFF
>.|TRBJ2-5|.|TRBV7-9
TGTGCCAGCAGCTTAAGCGAGACCCAGTACTTC
CASSLSETQYF
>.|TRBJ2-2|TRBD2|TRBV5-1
TGCGCCAGCAGCTTGCAGATCGGGACTAGCGGGGTCAACACCGGGGAGCTGTTTTTT
CASSLQIGTSGVNTGELFF
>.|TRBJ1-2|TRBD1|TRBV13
TGTGCCAGCAGCTTACGCCAGACAGGGGTTATGGGCTACACCTTC
CASSLRQTGVMGYTF
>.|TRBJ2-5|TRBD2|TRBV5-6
TGTGCCAGCAGCGTAGCGGGAGAGACCCAGTACTTC
CASSVAGETQYF
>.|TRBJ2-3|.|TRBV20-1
TGCAGTGCTAGTCCCCCACCACTCACAGATACGCAGTATTTT
CSASPPPLTDTQYF
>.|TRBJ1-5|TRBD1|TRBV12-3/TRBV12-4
TGTGCCAGCACACCAGGGGGCTACCAGCCCCAGCATTTT
CASTPGGYQPQHF
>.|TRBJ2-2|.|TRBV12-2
TGTGCAGAAAAAAAACCGAATAGCTGGGGCAGGGCGAACACCGGGGAGCTGTTTTTT
CAEKKPNSWGRANTGELFF
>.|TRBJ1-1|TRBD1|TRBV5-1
TGCGCCAGCAGCGACCAAGGGGGCACGAACACTGAAGCTTTCTTT
CASSDQGGTNTEAFF
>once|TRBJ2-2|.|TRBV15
TGTGCCACCAGCAGAGATTCCCCCCCCCTAAACGGGGAGCTGTTTTTT
CATSRDSPPLNGELFF
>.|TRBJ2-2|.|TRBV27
TGTGCCAGCAGTCCCCGACAGGGGCGGGGGGGAACGGCCGGGGAGCTGTTTTTT
CASSPRQGRGGTAGELFF
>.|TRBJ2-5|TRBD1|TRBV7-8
TGTGCCAGCAGCCCCAACCCGGGACAGGGTGGGGGGACCCAGTACTTC
CASSPNPGQGGGTQYF
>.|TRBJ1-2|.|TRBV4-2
TGTGCCAGCAGCCAAGATCTTCTGACGGAGTTACGTGGCTACACCTTC
CASSQDLLTELRGYTF
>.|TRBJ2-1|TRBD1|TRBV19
TGTGCCAGTAGTTATGCGTGGGACAGCTACAATGAGCAGTTCTTC
CASSYAWDSYNEQFF
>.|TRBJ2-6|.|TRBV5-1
TGCGCCAGCAGCTTGGGGTTCGGCTCTGGGGCCAACGTCCTGACTTTC
CASSLGFGSGANVLTF
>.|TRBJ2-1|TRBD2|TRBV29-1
TGCAGCTCTAGCGGGAGCAACAATGAGCAGTTCTTC
CSSSGSNNEQFF
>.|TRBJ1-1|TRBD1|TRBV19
TGTGCCAGTTACAGGGGAGGACTGGACACTGAAGCTTTCTTT
CASYRGGLDTEAFF
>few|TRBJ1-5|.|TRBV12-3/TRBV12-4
TGTGCCAGCAGTTCTGTAGGGGATCAGCCCCAGCATTTT
CASSSVGDQPQHF
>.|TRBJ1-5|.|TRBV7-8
TGTGCCAGCAGAGGACAGTCCAGCAATCAGCCCCAGCATTTT
CASRGQSSNQPQHF
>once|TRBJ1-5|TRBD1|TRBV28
TGTGCCAGCAGCTCTGGGACAGCAAATCAGCCCCAGCATTTT
CASSSGTANQPQHF
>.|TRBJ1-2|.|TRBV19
TGTGCCAGTAGTATCCTGGGCGATGGCTACACCTTC
CASSILGDGYTF
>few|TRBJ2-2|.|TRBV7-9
TGTGCCAGCAGCCCGCAGGGCGGGGCGTCCGGGGAGCTGTTTTTT
CASSPQGGASGELFF
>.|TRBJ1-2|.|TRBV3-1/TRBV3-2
TGTGCCAGCAGCCCGCTTAAGGAGCTAATTAACTATGGCTACACCTTC
CASSPLKELINYGYTF
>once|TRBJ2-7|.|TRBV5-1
TGCGCCAGCAGCCGGGCAGGGGAGAATCGCTACGAGCAGTACTTC
CASSRAGENRYEQYF
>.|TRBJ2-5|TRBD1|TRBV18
TGTGCCAGCTCACCAAGGGCAGGGGGCCTTCAAGAGACCCAGTACTTC
CASSPRAGGLQETQYF
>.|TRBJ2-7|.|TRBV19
TGTGCCAGTAGTATGGACATCAACTCCTACGAGCAGTACTTC
CASSMDINSYEQYF
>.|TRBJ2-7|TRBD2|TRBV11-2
TGTGCCAGCAGCAGGGCCCTACTAGCGGGAGAGCGCGAGCAGTACTTC
CASSRALLAGEREQYF
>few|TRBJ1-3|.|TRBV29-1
TGCAGCGTTGAACTTGGAAACACCATATATTTT
CSVELGNTIYF
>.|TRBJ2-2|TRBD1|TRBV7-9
TGTGCCAGCAGCCCAGGACAGGGGGTTGCCGGGGAGCTGTTTTTT
CASSPGQGVAGELFF
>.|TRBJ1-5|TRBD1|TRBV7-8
TGTGCCAGCAGCTTCGGACAGGGTTCAGGGCCCCAGCATTTT
CASSFGQGSGPQHF
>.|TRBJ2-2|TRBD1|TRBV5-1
TGCGCCAGCAGCTCCCCGCAGGGGGACACCGGGGAGCTGTTTTTT
CASSSPQGDTGELFF
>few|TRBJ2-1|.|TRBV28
TGTGCCAGCACCCCCGGGTTAGCCCTACACAATGAGCAGTTCTTC
CASTPGLALHNEQFF